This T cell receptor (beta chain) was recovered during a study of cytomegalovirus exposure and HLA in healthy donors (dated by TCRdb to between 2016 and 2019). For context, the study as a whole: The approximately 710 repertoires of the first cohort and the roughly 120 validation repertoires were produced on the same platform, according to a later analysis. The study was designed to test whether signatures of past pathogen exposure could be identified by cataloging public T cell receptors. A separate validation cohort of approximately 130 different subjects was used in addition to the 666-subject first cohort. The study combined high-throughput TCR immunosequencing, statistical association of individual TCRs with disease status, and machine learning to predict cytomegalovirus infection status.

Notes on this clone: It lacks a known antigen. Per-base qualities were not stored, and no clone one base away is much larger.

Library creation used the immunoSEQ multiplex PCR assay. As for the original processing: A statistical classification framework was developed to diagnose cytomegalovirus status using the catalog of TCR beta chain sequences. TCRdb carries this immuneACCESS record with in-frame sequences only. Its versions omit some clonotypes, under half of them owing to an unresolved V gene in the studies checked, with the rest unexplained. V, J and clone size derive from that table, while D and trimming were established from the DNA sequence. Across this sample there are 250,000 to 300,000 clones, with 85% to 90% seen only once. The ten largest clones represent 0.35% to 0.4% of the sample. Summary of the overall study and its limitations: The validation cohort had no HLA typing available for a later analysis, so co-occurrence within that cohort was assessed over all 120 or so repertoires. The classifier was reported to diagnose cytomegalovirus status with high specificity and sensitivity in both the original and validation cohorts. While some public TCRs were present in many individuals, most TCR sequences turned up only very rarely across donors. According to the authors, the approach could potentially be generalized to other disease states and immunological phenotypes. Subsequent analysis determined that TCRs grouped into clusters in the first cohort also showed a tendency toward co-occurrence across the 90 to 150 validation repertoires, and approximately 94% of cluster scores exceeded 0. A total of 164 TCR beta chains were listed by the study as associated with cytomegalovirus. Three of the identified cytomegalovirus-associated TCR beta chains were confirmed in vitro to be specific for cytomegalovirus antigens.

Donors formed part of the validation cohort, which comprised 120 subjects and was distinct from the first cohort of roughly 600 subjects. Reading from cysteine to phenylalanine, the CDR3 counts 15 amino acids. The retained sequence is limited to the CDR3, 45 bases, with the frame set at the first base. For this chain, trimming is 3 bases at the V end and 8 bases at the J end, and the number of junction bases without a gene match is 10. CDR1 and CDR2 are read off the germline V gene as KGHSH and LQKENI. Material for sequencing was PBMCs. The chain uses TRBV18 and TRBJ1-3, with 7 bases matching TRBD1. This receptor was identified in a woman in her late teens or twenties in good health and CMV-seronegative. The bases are TGTGCCAGCTCACCCACGGGACAGCTTGTAGACACCATATATTTT. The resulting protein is CASSPTGQLVDTIYF. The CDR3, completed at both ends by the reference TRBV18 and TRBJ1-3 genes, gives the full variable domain NAGVMQNPRHLVRRRGQEARLRCSPMKGHSHVYWYRQLPEEGLKFMVYLQKENIIDESGMPKERFSAEFPKEGPSILRIQQVVRGDSAAYFCASSPTGQLVDTIYFGEGSWLTVV.